A single sample is the source of the 27 T cell receptor beta chains below, sequenced in a study of cytomegalovirus exposure and HLA in healthy donors. PCR employed 60 Vbeta and 13 Jbeta primers. The protocol was immunoSEQ multiplex PCR, while the TCRdb copy is restricted to in-frame clones and leaves out a portion. The sample holds 210,000 or so clones, approximately 79% seen once. The specimen sequenced was PBMCs. Every receptor here comes from a young man in good health and CMV-seronegative.

This clone was picked up a small number of times. V gene TRBV19 combines with J gene TRBJ2-7; 7 bases map to TRBD1. The V gene's germline CDR1 is LNHDA and CDR2 SQIVND (reference sequence). Losses at the gene ends were 0 bases for V and 1 base for J; bases not matched to a gene: 6. The CDR3 extends over 16 amino acids. The CDR3 here is CASSIETGPASYEQYF. CDR3 sequence (DNA): TGTGCCAGTAGTATAGAGACAGGGCCCGCTTCCTACGAGCAGTACTTC.

CDR3 amino acids: CSPRDQETQYF. For the CDR3, the DNA is TGCAGTCCTCGGGACCAAGAGACCCAGTACTTC. The chain has TRBV20-1 and TRBJ2-5; no clear D gene. Between the trimmed V and J ends, which lost 8 bases and 0 bases, there was a span of 7 bases. This CDR3 is built from 11 residues. From germline, CDR1 is DFQATT and CDR2 SNEGSKA (reference sequence).

The chain combines TRBV6-5 with TRBJ2-5, with D unclear. Germline lookup yields CDR1 MNHEY and CDR2 SVGAGI. V gave up 5 bases and J gave up 1 base, with 11 bases separating them. The CDR3 contains 14 residues. The DNA of the CDR3 is TGTGCCAGCAGTACGAACGCAGGCCAAGAGACCCAGTACTTC. This encodes CASSTNAGQETQYF.

This clone was detected a few times. The rearrangement joins TRBV18 to TRBJ1-1, with D maybe TRBD1 (6 bases). The length of the CDR3 is 14 residues. V dropped 2 bases and J dropped 5 bases, with 12 bases sitting between them. Germline lookup yields CDR1 KGHSH and CDR2 LQKENI. CDR3 residues: CASSPSRGQTEAFF. DNA of the CDR3: TGTGCCAGCTCACCATCCAGGGGCCAGACTGAAGCTTTCTTT.

The V call is TRBV19, the J call TRBJ2-7; 9 positions agree with TRBD2. The CDR3 is made up of 18 amino acids. Germline assignment: CDR1 LNHDA and CDR2 SQIVND (reference sequence). The V and J ends lost 4 bases and 1 base, in that order; junction bases with no gene match: 14. DNA of the CDR3: TGTGCCAGTAGTACCACTCGACTAGCGGAAGACGTTTCCTACGAGCAGTACTTC. Translated, it gives CASSTTRLAEDVSYEQYF.

The V call is TRBV29-1, the J call TRBJ2-3; TRBD1 aligns across 9 bases. The CDR3 totals 14 residues. The trim removed 8 bases at V and 2 bases at J, leaving 8 bases unmatched. Per germline, CDR1 SQVTM and CDR2 ANQGSEA. This CDR3 reads CSQWTGDLTDTQYF. The CDR3 bases are TGCAGCCAATGGACAGGGGATCTCACAGATACGCAGTATTTT.

The V call is TRBV10-2, the J call TRBJ1-6; D is perhaps TRBD1 (5 bases). CDR3 size: 13 residues. Trimming took 4 bases from V and 7 from J, leaving 8 bases between them. In germline, CDR1 is WSHSY, CDR2 SAAADI. The CDR3 protein is CASSATVNSPLHF. DNA for the CDR3: TGCGCCAGCAGTGCGACAGTCAATTCACCCCTCCACTTT.

The rearrangement links TRBV30 to TRBJ1-3, with TRBD1 as a possible D gene (5 bases). CDR3 length: 13 amino acids. Between the trimmed V and J ends, which lost 7 bases and 0 bases, there was a span of 10 bases. Germline V CDR1 and CDR2: GTSNPN, SVGIG (reference sequence). The CDR3 spells CASTGHSGNTIYF. The CDR3 DNA follows: TGTGCCTCTACAGGTCACTCTGGAAACACCATATATTTT. The full variable domain, with the rest looked up from reference TRBV30 and TRBJ1-3, is SQTIHQWPATLVQPVGSPLSLECTVEGTSNPNLYWYRQAAGRGLQLLFYSVGIGQISSEVPQNLSASRPQDRQFILSSKKLLLSDSGFYLCASTGHSGNTIYFGEGSWLTVV.

The chain joins TRBV18 to TRBJ2-2, with a weak D call TRBD2 (6 bases). Trimming cost V 4 bases and J 4 bases, with 10 bases left between them. This CDR3 region has 14 residues. Germline V gene lookup returns CDR1 KGHSH and CDR2 LQKENI. DNA for the CDR3: TGTGCCAGCTCACAGGGACTTTTCACCGGGGAGCTGTTTTTT. This gives the protein CASSQGLFTGELFF.

This clone was counted a single time. The genes are TRBV5-1 and TRBJ2-1; 14 bases match TRBD2. The CDR3 has 17 amino acids. The trim removed 4 bases at V and 0 bases at J, leaving 3 bases unmatched. CDR1 is SGHRS and CDR2 is YFSETQ in the germline V gene. The CDR3 DNA reads TGCGCCAGCAGCGTCGGACTAGCGGGGGGCTCCTACAATGAGCAGTTCTTC. This encodes CASSVGLAGGSYNEQFF.

The V and J genes are TRBV28 and TRBJ2-3; the match to TRBD1 covers 7 bases. Germline-derived CDR1 and CDR2 are MDHEN and SYDVKM. The CDR3 is 15 residues long. J gave up 4 bases and V 8 bases, and 12 bases lay outside the gene matches. In DNA form, the CDR3 reads TGTGCCAGCCTCGAATTGACAGGGTCAGCAGATACGCAGTATTTT. Translating it yields CASLELTGSADTQYF.

J is TRBJ2-1 and V is TRBV29-1, with 8 bases identical to TRBD2. Trimming cost V 2 bases and J 0 bases; bases outside gene matches: 3. Germline assignment: CDR1 SQVTM and CDR2 ANQGSEA. This CDR3 region has 15 residues. CDR3 nucleotides: TGCAGCGTTGAAACTAGCGGTAGCTCCTACAATGAGCAGTTCTTC. It yields the protein CSVETSGSSYNEQFF.

The rearrangement uses TRBV9 and TRBJ2-2; a weak D match, TRBD2 (7 bases). The germline V gene encodes CDR1 SGDLS and CDR2 YYNGEE. The CDR3 runs to 16 residues. V lost 0 bases to trimming and J lost 3 bases, with 12 bases between them. This chain's CDR3 is CASSVATGRDTGELFF. CDR3 nucleotide sequence: TGTGCCAGCAGCGTAGCCACAGGGAGGGACACCGGGGAGCTGTTTTTT.

The CDR3 reads CASSFQGSEAFF. DNA of the CDR3: TGTGCCAGCAGCTTCCAGGGATCTGAAGCTTTCTTT. This chain connects TRBV7-9 to TRBJ1-1, with D perhaps TRBD1 (5 bases). This CDR3 comprises 12 residues. Germline assignment: CDR1 SEHNR and CDR2 FQNEAQ (reference sequence). Trimming removed 3 bases at V and 6 bases at J, with 8 bases between.

The V gene is TRBV9, the J gene TRBJ2-5; TRBD2 is a possible D gene (6 bases). V lost 5 bases, J lost 4 bases, and 18 bases lay in between. The CDR3 has 15 amino acids. The germline gives CDR1 SGDLS, CDR2 YYNGEE. The CDR3 DNA reads TGTGCCAGCAGAGAGGGACTCCTGGAAGGAGAGACCCAGTACTTC. Amino acids: CASREGLLEGETQYF.

The V gene is TRBV30, the J gene TRBJ2-5; D is possibly TRBD1 (5 bases). Near its end, the DNA agrees better with TRBJ2-7, so the J call may be wrong. The CDR3 loop spans 15 amino acids. Germline V CDR1 and CDR2: GTSNPN, SVGIG (reference sequence). The CDR3 protein is CAWSVFRQGPYEQYF. The CDR3 DNA reads as TGTGCCTGGAGTGTATTCCGGCAGGGCCCCTACGAGCAGTACTTC.

V gene TRBV5-6 combines with J gene TRBJ2-7, with 7 bases aligning to TRBD1. J was trimmed by 2 bases and V by 2 bases; bases with no gene match: 4. This CDR3 comprises 14 residues. Germline V CDR1 and CDR2: SGHDT, YYEEEE. The CDR3 DNA follows: TGTGCCAGCAGCTTACAGGGGCAAGCCTACGAGCAGTACTTC. It specifies CASSLQGQAYEQYF.

The CDR3 spells CASSVYEGLTYEQYF. The DNA of the CDR3 is TGTGCCAGCAGCGTATATGAGGGCCTGACCTACGAGCAGTACTTC. V and J are TRBV9 and TRBJ2-7, with D perhaps TRBD2 (5 bases). This CDR3 is 15 amino acids long. Trimming left V 1 base short and J 2 bases short, with 13 bases between. Looked up from germline, CDR1 is SGDLS and CDR2 is YYNGEE. Full variable domain (missing parts from reference TRBV9 and TRBJ2-7): DSGVTQTPKHLITATGQRVTLRCSPRSGDLSVYWYQQSLDQGLQFLIQYYNGEERAKGNILERFSAQQFPDLHSELNLSSLELGDSALYFCASSVYEGLTYEQYFGPGTRLTVT.

The chain combines TRBV11-3 with TRBJ2-7, with D unclear. This CDR3 comprises 12 residues. V gave up 4 bases and J gave up 4 bases, with 8 bases separating them. CDR1 and CDR2 from the germline V gene are SGHNT and YENEEA. In DNA, the CDR3 is TGTGCCAGCAGCTCAGAACGGTACGAGCAGTACTTC. It translates to CASSSERYEQYF.

This chain connects TRBV29-1 to TRBJ1-3; TRBD1 might be the D (5 bases). The CDR3 has 14 amino acids. V was trimmed by 7 bases and J by 0 bases, leaving 13 bases between them. Germline loops: CDR1 SQVTM, CDR2 ANQGSEA. The DNA for the CDR3 is TGCAGCGCCGGAGGGGCGCCCTCTGGAAACACCATATATTTT. Encoded protein: CSAGGAPSGNTIYF.

This clone was observed once. This chain joins TRBV11-2 and TRBJ1-5; D gene unclear. This CDR3 is built from 14 residues. The V and J ends lost 2 bases and 4 bases respectively, with 9 bases between them. Germline CDR1 is SGHAT and CDR2 is FQNNGV. The CDR3 nucleotides read TGTGCCAGCAGCTTATTAGGAGTGAATCAGCCCCAGCATTTT. Translated: CASSLLGVNQPQHF.

This clone was recorded once. This rearrangement joins TRBV11-3 to TRBJ2-1; D unresolved. The germline CDR1 and CDR2 sequences are SGHNT and YENEEA. The CDR3 is 15 residues long. V lost 5 bases and J lost 2, with 13 bases in between. CDR3 nucleotide sequence: TGTGCCAGCAGCCCGGGTGGTGAACCCTACAATGAGCAGTTCTTC. Translating gives CASSPGGEPYNEQFF.

V and J are TRBV10-3 and TRBJ2-3; D perhaps matches TRBD1 (5 bases). There are 12 residues in the CDR3. Germline lookup yields CDR1 ENHRY and CDR2 SYGVKD. V was cut by 8 bases and J by 2 bases, with 8 bases left in between. CDR3 region: CAISTVTDTQYF. CDR3 coding DNA: TGTGCCATCTCGACAGTCACAGATACGCAGTATTTT.

This sequence joins TRBV2 and TRBJ2-5, with D possibly matching TRBD1 (6 bases). This CDR3 spans 12 amino acids. Germline V gene sequence: CDR1 SNHLY, CDR2 FYNNEI. The V end was cut by 7 bases, the J end by 3 bases, with 9 bases between. CDR3 DNA: TGTGCCAGCAAAAGGGGGAAAGAGACCCAGTACTTC. Translation gives CASKRGKETQYF.

The chain combines TRBV10-1 with TRBJ2-5; 10 positions agree with TRBD1. Germline V gene data show CDR1 as WNHNN and CDR2 as SYGVQD (reference sequence). Trimming cost V 1 base and J 1 base; bases outside gene matches: 0. This CDR3 spans 15 amino acids. The CDR3 reads CASSEWTGGQETQYF. The CDR3 coding sequence is TGCGCCAGCAGTGAGTGGACAGGGGGCCAAGAGACCCAGTACTTC.

The CDR3 sequence is CASSELATGGPSYEQYF. For the CDR3, the DNA is TGTGCCAGCAGTGAATTGGCGACAGGGGGACCTTCCTACGAGCAGTACTTC. The J gene is TRBJ2-7, the V gene TRBV6-1, with TRBD1 matching 9 bases. J was trimmed by 1 base and V by 2 bases; bases with no gene match: 9. CDR1 and CDR2 (germline): MNHNS, SASEGT. CDR3 length: 17 amino acids.

This clone has just one count. The rearrangement links TRBV5-8 to TRBJ2-7; maybe TRBD1 (5 bases). Germline loops: CDR1 SGHTS, CDR2 YDEGEE. The V end lost 2 bases, the J end lost 0 bases, and 6 bases lay between the germline ends. The CDR3 extends over 13 amino acids. CDR3 sequence: CASSFQGSYEQYF. The DNA for the CDR3 is TGTGCCAGCAGCTTCCAGGGCTCCTACGAGCAGTACTTC.